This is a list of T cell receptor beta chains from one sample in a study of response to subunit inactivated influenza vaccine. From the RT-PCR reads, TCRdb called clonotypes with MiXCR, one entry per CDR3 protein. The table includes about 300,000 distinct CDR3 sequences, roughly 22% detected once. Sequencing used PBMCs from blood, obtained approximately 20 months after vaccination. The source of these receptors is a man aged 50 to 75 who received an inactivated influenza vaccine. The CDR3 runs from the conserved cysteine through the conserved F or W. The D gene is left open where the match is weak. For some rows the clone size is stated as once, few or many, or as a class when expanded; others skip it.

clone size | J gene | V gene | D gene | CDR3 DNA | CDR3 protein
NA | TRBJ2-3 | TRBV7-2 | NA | TGTGCCAGCAGCTTAGGTGACAGCTCTAGCACAGATACGCAGTATTTT | CASSLGDSSSTDTQYF
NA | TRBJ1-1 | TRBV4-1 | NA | TGCGCCAGCAGCCAGGCTTCGTTGAACACTGAAGCTTTCTTT | CASSQASLNTEAFF
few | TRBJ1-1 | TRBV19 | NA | TGTGCCAGTAGCTTAGGGATTATGGACACTGAAGCTTTCTTT | CASSLGIMDTEAFF
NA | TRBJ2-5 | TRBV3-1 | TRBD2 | TGTGCCAGCAGCCAAGATCACGGGAGGCAGACCCAGTACTTC | CASSQDHGRQTQYF
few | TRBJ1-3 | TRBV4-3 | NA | TGCGCCAGCAGCCGCTCCGCGGGGACACCTGGAAACACCATATATTTT | CASSRSAGTPGNTIYF
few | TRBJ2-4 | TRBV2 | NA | TGTGCCAGCACCCGTGGACGAAACATTCAGTACTTC | CASTRGRNIQYF
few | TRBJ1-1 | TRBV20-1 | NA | TGCAGTGCTAGCCTCGACAGTTACACTGAAGCTTTCTTT | CSASLDSYTEAFF
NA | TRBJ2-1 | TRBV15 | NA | TGTGCCACCAGCAGCCTCGGGGCCAGCTACAATGAGCAGTTCTTC | CATSSLGASYNEQFF
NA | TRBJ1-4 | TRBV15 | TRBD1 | TGTGCCACCAGCAGAGATCAGGGGGCGCGTGAAAAACTGTTTTTT | CATSRDQGAREKLFF
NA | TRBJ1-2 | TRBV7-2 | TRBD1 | TGTGCCAGCAGCTTAAACGGCAGGGGGCTGAGCTATGGCTACACCTTC | CASSLNGRGLSYGYTF
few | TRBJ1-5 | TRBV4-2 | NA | TGTGCCAGCAGCCAGGGCAGGGAAGAGCGCAATCAGCCCCAGCATTTT | CASSQGREERNQPQHF
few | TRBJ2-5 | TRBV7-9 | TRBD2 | TGTGCCAGCAGCCTACCTCTAGCGGACCAAGAGACCCAGTACTTC | CASSLPLADQETQYF
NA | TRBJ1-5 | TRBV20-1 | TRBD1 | TGCAGTGCTAGTGTTATGGACAGGGCGGGTCAGCCCCAGCATTTT | CSASVMDRAGQPQHF